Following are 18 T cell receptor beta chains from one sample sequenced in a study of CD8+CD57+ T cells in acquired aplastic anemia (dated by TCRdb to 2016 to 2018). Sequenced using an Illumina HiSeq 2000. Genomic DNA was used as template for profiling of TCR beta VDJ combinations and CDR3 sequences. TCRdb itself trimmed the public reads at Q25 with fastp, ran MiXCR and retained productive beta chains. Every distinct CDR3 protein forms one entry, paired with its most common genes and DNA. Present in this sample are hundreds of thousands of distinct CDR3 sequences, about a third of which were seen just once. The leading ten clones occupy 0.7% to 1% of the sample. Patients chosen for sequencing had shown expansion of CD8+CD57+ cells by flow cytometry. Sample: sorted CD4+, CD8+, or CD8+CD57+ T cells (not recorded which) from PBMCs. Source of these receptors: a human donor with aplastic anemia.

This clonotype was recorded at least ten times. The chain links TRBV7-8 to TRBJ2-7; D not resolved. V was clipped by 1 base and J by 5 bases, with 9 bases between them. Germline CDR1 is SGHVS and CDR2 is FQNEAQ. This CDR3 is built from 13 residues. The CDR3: CASSLGPRDEQYF. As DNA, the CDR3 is TGTGCCAGCAGCTTAGGTCCGCGAGACGAGCAGTACTTC.

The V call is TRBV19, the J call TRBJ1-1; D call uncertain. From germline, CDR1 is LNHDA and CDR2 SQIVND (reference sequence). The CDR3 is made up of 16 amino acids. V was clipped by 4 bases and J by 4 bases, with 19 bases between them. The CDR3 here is CASSTCSLAGSTEAFF. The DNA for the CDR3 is TGTGCCAGTAGTACCTGCAGCTTGGCAGGCAGCACTGAAGCTTTCTTT.

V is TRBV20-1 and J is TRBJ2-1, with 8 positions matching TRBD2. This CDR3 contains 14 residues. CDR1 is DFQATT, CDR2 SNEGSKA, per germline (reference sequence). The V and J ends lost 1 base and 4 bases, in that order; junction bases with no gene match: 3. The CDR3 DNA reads TGCAGTGCTAGAGGTAGCGGGGCGTACAATGAGCAGTTCTTC. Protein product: CSARGSGAYNEQFF.

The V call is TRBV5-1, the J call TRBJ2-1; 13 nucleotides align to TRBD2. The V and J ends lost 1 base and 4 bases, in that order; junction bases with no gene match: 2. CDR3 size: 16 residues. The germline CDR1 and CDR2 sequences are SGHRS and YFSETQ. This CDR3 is CASSLRTSGRYNEQFF. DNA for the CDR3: TGCGCCAGCAGCTTGCGGACTAGCGGGAGATACAATGAGCAGTTCTTC. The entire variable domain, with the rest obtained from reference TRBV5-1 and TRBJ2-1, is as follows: KAGVTQTPRYLIKTRGQQVTLSCSPISGHRSVSWYQQTPGQGLQFLFEYFSETQRNKGNFPGRFSGRQFSNSRSEMNVSTLELGDSALYLCASSLRTSGRYNEQFFGPGTRLTVL.

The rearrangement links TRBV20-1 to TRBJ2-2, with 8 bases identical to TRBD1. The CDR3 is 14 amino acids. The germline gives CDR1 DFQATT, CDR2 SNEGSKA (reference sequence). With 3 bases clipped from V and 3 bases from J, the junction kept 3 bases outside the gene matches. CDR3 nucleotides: TGCAGTGCTAGTGCAGGGGGCCACACCGGGGAGCTGTTTTTT. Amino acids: CSASAGGHTGELFF.

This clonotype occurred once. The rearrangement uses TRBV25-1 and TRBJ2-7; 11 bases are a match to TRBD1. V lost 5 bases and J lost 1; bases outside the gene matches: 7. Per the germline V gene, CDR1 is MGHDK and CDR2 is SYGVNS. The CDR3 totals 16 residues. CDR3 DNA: TGTGCCAGCAGTTTGACCGGGACAGGGGGTTCCTACGAGCAGTACTTC. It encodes CASSLTGTGGSYEQYF.

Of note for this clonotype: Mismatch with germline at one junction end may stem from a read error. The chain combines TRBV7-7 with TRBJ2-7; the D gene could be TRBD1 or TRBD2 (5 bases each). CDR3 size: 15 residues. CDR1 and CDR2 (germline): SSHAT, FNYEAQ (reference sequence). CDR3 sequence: CARSLARGRAYEQYF. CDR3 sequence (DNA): TGTGCCCGCAGCTTAGCGAGAGGCAGGGCCTACGAGCAGTACTTC.

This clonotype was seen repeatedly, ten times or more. CDR3 residues: CAISESPGVDGYTF. The CDR3 DNA reads TGTGCCATCAGTGAGTCTCCGGGGGTCGATGGCTACACCTTC. The chain uses TRBV10-3 and TRBJ1-2; possible D gene TRBD1, 5 bases. The length of the CDR3 is 14 residues. The germline V gene encodes CDR1 ENHRY and CDR2 SYGVKD. Trimming left V 0 bases short and J 6 bases short, with 11 bases between.

CDR3 in amino acids: CASSSSGGAYEQYF. Here the CDR3 DNA reads TGTGCCAGCAGCTCCAGCGGGGGGGCGTACGAGCAGTACTTC. This chain joins TRBV7-3 and TRBJ2-7; 10 bases fit TRBD2. The V gene end was trimmed by 4 bases and the J gene end by 4 bases; junction bases not matched to a gene: 4. CDR1 is SGHTA, CDR2 FQGTGA, per germline. The CDR3 totals 14 residues.

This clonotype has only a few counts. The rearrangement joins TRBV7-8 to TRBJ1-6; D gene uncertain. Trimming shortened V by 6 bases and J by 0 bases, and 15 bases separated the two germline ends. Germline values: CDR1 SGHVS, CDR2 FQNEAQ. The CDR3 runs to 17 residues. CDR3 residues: CASSSARAASYNSPLHF. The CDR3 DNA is TGTGCCAGCAGTTCTGCAAGAGCAGCCTCCTATAATTCACCCCTCCACTTT.

The CDR3 region is CAWTRTTVNTEAFF. The CDR3 DNA is TGTGCCTGGACCCGAACGACAGTGAACACTGAAGCTTTCTTT. V and J are TRBV19 and TRBJ1-1, with D perhaps TRBD1 (5 bases). V lost 11 bases, J lost 0 bases, and 16 bases lay in between. Germline V lookup: CDR1 LNHDA, CDR2 SQIVND (reference sequence). This CDR3 spans 14 amino acids.

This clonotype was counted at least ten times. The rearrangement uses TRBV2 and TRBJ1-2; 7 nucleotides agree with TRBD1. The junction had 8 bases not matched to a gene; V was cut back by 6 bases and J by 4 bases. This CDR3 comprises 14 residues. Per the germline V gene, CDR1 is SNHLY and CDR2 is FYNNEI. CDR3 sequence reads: CASRNRGLGYGYTF. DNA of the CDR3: TGTGCCAGCAGAAACAGGGGCCTAGGCTATGGCTACACCTTC.

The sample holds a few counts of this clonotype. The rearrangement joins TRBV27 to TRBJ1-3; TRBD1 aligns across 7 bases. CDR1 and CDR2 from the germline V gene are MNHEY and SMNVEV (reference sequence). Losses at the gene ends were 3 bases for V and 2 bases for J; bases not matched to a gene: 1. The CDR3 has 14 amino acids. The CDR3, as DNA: TGTGCCAGCAGTTTGACAGGGACTGGAAACACCATATATTTT. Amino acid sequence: CASSLTGTGNTIYF.

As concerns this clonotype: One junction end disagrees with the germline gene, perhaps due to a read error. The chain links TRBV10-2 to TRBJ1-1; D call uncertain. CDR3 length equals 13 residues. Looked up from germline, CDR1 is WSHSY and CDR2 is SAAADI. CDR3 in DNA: TGCGCCAGCAGTGAACTCAGGTACACTGGAGCTTCCTTT. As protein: CASSELRYTGASF.

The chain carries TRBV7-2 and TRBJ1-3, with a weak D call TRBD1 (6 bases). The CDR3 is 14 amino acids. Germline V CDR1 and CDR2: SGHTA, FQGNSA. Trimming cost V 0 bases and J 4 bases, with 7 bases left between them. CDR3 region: CASSLAQGGNTIYF. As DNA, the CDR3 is TGTGCCAGCAGCTTAGCGCAGGGGGGAAACACCATATATTTT. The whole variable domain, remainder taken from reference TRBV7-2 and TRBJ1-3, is GAGVSQSPSNKVTEKGKDVELRCDPISGHTALYWYRQSLGQGLEFLIYFQGNSAPDKSGLPSDRFSAERTGGSVSTLTIQRTQQEDSAVYLCASSLAQGGNTIYFGEGSWLTVV.

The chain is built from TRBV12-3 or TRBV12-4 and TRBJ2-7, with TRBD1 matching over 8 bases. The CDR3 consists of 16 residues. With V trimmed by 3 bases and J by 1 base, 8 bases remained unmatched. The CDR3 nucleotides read TGTGCCAGCAGTTTTTCCGGGGACAGGCTTTCCTACGAGCAGTACTTC. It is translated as CASSFSGDRLSYEQYF.

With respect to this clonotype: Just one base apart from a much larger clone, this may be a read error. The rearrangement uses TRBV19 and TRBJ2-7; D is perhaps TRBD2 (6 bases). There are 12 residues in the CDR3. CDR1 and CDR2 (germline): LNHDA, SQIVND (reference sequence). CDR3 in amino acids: CAGSPCGDEQYF. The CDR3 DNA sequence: TGTGCCGGTAGTCCCTGCGGGGACGAGCAGTACTTC.

Here the CDR3 reads CASSYSRVNTEAFF. The CDR3 DNA reads as TGTGCCAGCAGTTACTCGAGAGTGAACACTGAAGCTTTCTTT. The rearrangement uses TRBV25-1 and TRBJ1-1; no clear D gene. Trimming cost V 5 bases and J 0 bases, with 10 bases left between them. Germline assignment: CDR1 MGHDK and CDR2 SYGVNS. The CDR3 has 14 amino acids.